This TCR beta chain is from a study of human T cells and chemical hapten exposure. About the research overall: Weekly diphenylcyclopropenone doses were given to patients' scalps across the approximately 25-week study.

V lost 4 bases and J 0 bases, leaving 16 bases between the germline ends. The CDR3 covers 16 residues. CDR1 is DFQATT, CDR2 SNEGSKA, per germline (reference sequence). Time point denoted: pre-sensitization, week 0. Specified treatment: therapeutic diphenylcyclopropenone sensitization with weekly scalp DPC. Donation of samples came from alopecia patients who were 18 to 70 years old and suitable for DPC. Original analysis: TCR counts had a median of about 92,000 per sample and spanned roughly 20,000 to 690,600. Each CDR3 protein is one row after TCRdb ran MiXCR on the RACE reads. None of the V and J calls come from the authors' own analysis; TCRdb made them. The table includes approximately 400,000 distinct CDR3 sequences, 4.5% to 6% detected once.

V gene TRBV20-1 combines with J gene TRBJ2-1; no definite D call. The sequence came from a woman in her fifties or sixties with alopecia areata. Some clones in this sample may be carry-over from other donors' samples. The sample in question was whole blood, obtained in connection with sensitization to the hapten diphenylcyclopropenone (DPC). The CDR3 region has the DNA TGCAGTGCTATCCCCCCCTCTCCACGCTCCTACAATGAGCAGTTCTTC. Translating gives CSAIPPSPRSYNEQFF.